Below, 15 T cell receptor beta chains from the same sample are listed, as sequenced in a study of T cell changes during pregnancy in multiple sclerosis. TCRdb's copy holds only in-frame clones and misses some; the assay was immunoSEQ multiplex PCR. In the table there are tens of thousands of clones, about 85% of which are singletons. Here the sequenced sample was CD4+ T cells from peripheral blood mononuclear cells, taken before pregnancy. The receptor source for this set is a female donor with multiple sclerosis, enrolled in a pregnancy study.

The J gene is TRBJ1-1, the V gene TRBV4-1; 10 bases fit TRBD1. After removal of 0 bases from V and 3 bases from J, the junction contained 10 bases not matched to a gene. The CDR3 totals 18 residues. The germline CDR1 and CDR2 sequences are MGHRA and YSYEKL. The DNA for the CDR3 is TGCGCCAGCAGCCAAGATCGTCACAGGGGGACAGGGGACACTGAAGCTTTCTTT. Its translation: CASSQDRHRGTGDTEAFF.

V is TRBV19 and J is TRBJ2-4; 10 bases agree with TRBD2. The V and J ends lost 7 bases and 3 bases, in that order; junction bases with no gene match: 12. This CDR3 spans 17 amino acids. From germline, CDR1 is LNHDA and CDR2 SQIVND (reference sequence). The CDR3 DNA sequence: TGTGCCAGTACCCCCCGGACTAGCGGAGGAGGCAAAAACATTCAGTACTTC. Amino acid sequence: CASTPRTSGGGKNIQYF.

The V gene is TRBV19, the J gene TRBJ1-1; TRBD1 is a possible D gene (6 bases). The CDR3 length is 13 residues. Deletions cut 5 bases from V and 2 bases from J, with 9 bases between. From germline, CDR1 is LNHDA and CDR2 SQIVND (reference sequence). The CDR3 region has the DNA TGTGCCAGTAGTCTACAGGGAAACACTGAAGCTTTCTTT. Translation: CASSLQGNTEAFF.

The chain combines TRBV5-6 with TRBJ1-1; D gene unclear. The V end was cut by 2 bases, the J end by 1 base, with 6 bases between. Per the germline V gene, CDR1 is SGHDT and CDR2 is YYEEEE. This CDR3 contains 13 residues. The CDR3 sequence is CASSFSPNTEAFF. CDR3 nucleotides: TGTGCCAGCAGCTTCAGTCCGAACACTGAAGCTTTCTTT.

V is TRBV6-5 and J is TRBJ1-5, with TRBD1 matching over 10 bases. The junction had 8 bases not matched to a gene; V was cut back by 4 bases and J by 5 bases. The germline V gene has CDR1 MNHEY and CDR2 SVGAGI. The CDR3 has 16 residues. CDR3 loop: CASSSTRQGAHQPQHF. In DNA, the CDR3 is TGTGCCAGCAGTTCCACCAGACAGGGGGCCCATCAGCCCCAGCATTTT.

This chain's CDR3 is CAWRFHTGGDAGELFF. The DNA of the CDR3 is TGTGCCTGGAGATTCCACACAGGGGGTGATGCCGGGGAGCTGTTTTTT. J is TRBJ2-2 and V is TRBV30; TRBD1 agrees at 8 bases. CDR3 length: 16 amino acids. Per germline, CDR1 GTSNPN and CDR2 SVGIG (reference sequence). V lost 3 bases, J lost 6 bases, and 12 bases stayed unmatched.

The DNA of the CDR3 is TGTGCCAGTAGGACTAGCGGGAGTTGGACCGGGGAGCTGTTTTTT. It encodes CASRTSGSWTGELFF. The J gene is TRBJ2-2, the V gene TRBV19, with TRBD2 matching over 12 bases. Unmatched junction bases numbered 4, after V lost 6 bases and J lost 5 bases. Germline V gene data show CDR1 as LNHDA and CDR2 as SQIVND (reference sequence). This CDR3 has 15 amino acids. The full variable domain, in which reference TRBV19 and TRBJ2-2 provide the parts outside the CDR3, is DGGITQSPKYLFRKEGQNVTLSCEQNLNHDAMYWYRQDPGQGLRLIYYSQIVNDFQKGDIAEGYSVSREKKESFPLTVTSAQKNPTAFYLCASRTSGSWTGELFFGEGSRLTVL.

This clone was detected once. J is TRBJ2-7 and V is TRBV7-2, with D perhaps matching TRBD2 (6 bases). CDR1 and CDR2 from the germline V gene are SGHTA and FQGNSA. The V end was cut by 4 bases, the J end by 1 base, with 17 bases between. CDR3 length: 16 residues. The CDR3 loop is CASSSASSGESYEQYF. In DNA form, the CDR3 reads TGTGCCAGCAGCTCCGCCTCATCGGGGGAGTCCTACGAGCAGTACTTC.

This chain uses TRBV5-6 with TRBJ2-2; 12 bases line up with TRBD2. V was clipped by 4 bases and J by 7 bases; unmatched bases: 5. CDR1 and CDR2 from the germline V gene are SGHDT and YYEEEE. The CDR3 extends over 15 amino acids. CDR3 sequence (DNA): TGTGCCAGCAGCCAGGGACTAGCGGGTGTCGGGGAGCTGTTTTTT. Translation gives CASSQGLAGVGELFF.

The chain employs TRBV10-1 and TRBJ2-2; 10 bases agree with TRBD2. The CDR3 sequence is 16 residues long. Trimming cost V 4 bases and J 4 bases; bases outside gene matches: 6. The V gene's germline CDR1 is WNHNN and CDR2 SYGVQD (reference sequence). CDR3 region: CASSVSLAGVTGELFF. In nucleotides, the CDR3 is TGCGCCAGCAGTGTTAGCCTAGCGGGAGTCACCGGGGAGCTGTTTTTT.

The chain couples TRBV7-2 to TRBJ2-5; 7 bases are a match to TRBD1. Germline loops: CDR1 SGHTA, CDR2 FQGNSA. CDR3 length: 15 amino acids. J lost 7 bases, V lost 5 bases, and 13 bases had no gene match. The CDR3 spells CASSTRQGRESTQYF. CDR3 nucleotide sequence: TGTGCCAGCAGCACCCGACAGGGCCGGGAATCGACCCAGTACTTC. The variable domain in full, completed from reference TRBV7-2 and TRBJ2-5, reads GAGVSQSPSNKVTEKGKDVELRCDPISGHTALYWYRQSLGQGLEFLIYFQGNSAPDKSGLPSDRFSAERTGGSVSTLTIQRTQQEDSAVYLCASSTRQGRESTQYFGPGTRLLVL.

The chain carries TRBV29-1 and TRBJ1-1; D perhaps matches TRBD1 (6 bases). Germline loops: CDR1 SQVTM, CDR2 ANQGSEA. The CDR3 spans 14 residues. Trimming shortened V by 3 bases and J by 4 bases, and 15 bases separated the two germline ends. In DNA, the CDR3 is TGCAGCGTTGAGTTAAGACAGGCGACCACTGAAGCTTTCTTT. It translates to CSVELRQATTEAFF.

The chain links TRBV27 to TRBJ2-4; D is possibly TRBD2 (7 bases). Germline V lookup: CDR1 MNHEY, CDR2 SMNVEV (reference sequence). V gave up 3 bases and J gave up 9 bases, with 21 bases separating them. There are 16 residues in the CDR3. As DNA, the CDR3 is TGTGCCAGCAGTTTGGGGGGGGCCCCGCCTCGGGGCATTCAGTACTTC. It is translated as CASSLGGAPPRGIQYF.

The V and J genes are TRBV30 and TRBJ1-1, with D unresolved. The CDR3 spans 11 residues. Germline values: CDR1 GTSNPN, CDR2 SVGIG (reference sequence). The germline V and J ends were trimmed by 3 bases and 11 bases, with 13 bases remaining between them. CDR3 in amino acids: CAWSERTEAFF. The CDR3 bases are TGTGCCTGGAGCGAACGTACGGAGGCTTTCTTT.

The chain carries TRBV4-3 and TRBJ2-5; TRBD2 agrees at 15 bases. This CDR3 contains 20 residues. CDR1 and CDR2 (germline): LGHNA, YSLEER. V lost 0 bases to trimming and J lost 4 bases; unmatched junction nucleotides: 12. The CDR3 sequence is CASSQDGPGLAGGGPETQYF. CDR3 in DNA: TGCGCCAGCAGCCAAGATGGGCCGGGACTAGCGGGGGGAGGACCAGAGACCCAGTACTTC.